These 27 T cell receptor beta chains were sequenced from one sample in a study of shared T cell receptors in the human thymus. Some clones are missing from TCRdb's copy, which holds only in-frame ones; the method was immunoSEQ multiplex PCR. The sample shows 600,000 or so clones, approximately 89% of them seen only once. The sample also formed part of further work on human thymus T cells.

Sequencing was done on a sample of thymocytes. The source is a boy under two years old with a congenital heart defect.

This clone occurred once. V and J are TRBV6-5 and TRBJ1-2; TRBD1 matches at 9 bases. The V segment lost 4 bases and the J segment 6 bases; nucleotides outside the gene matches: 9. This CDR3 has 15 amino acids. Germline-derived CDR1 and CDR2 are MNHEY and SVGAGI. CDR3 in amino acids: CASSSPGQGPHGYTF. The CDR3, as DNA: TGTGCCAGCAGTTCCCCCGGACAGGGGCCCCATGGCTACACCTTC.

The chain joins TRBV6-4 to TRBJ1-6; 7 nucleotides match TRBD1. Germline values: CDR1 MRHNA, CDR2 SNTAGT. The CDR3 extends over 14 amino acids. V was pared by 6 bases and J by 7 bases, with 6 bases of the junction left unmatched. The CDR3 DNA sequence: TGTGCCAGCAGACAGGGGTTGGAGAATTCACCCCTCCACTTT. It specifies CASRQGLENSPLHF.

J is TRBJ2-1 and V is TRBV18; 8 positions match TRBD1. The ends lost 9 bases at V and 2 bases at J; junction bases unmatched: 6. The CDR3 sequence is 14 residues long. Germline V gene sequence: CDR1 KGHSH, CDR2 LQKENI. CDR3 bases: TGTGCCAGTTCAGGGACAGGAACCTACAATGAGCAGTTCTTC. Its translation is CASSGTGTYNEQFF.

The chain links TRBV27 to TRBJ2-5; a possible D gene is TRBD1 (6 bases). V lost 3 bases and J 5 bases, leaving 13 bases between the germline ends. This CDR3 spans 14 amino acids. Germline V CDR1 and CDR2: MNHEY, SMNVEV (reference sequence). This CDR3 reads CASSLRTEGETQYF. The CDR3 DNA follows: TGTGCCAGCAGTTTGCGGACAGAGGGGGAGACCCAGTACTTC.

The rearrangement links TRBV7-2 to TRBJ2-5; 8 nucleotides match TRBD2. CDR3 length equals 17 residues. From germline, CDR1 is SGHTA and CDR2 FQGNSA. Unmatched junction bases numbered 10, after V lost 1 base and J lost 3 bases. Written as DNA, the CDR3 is TGTGCCAGCAGCTTAGGTCTCCGGGAGGGCCAAAAAGAGACCCAGTACTTC. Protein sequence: CASSLGLREGQKETQYF.

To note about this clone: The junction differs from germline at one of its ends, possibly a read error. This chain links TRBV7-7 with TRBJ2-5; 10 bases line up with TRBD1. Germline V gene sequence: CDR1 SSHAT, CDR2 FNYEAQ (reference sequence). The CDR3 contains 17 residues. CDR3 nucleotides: TGTGCTAGCAGCTTAGGAGGGGGACAGGGGAACCAAGAGACCCAGTACTTC. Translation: CASSLGGGQGNQETQYF.

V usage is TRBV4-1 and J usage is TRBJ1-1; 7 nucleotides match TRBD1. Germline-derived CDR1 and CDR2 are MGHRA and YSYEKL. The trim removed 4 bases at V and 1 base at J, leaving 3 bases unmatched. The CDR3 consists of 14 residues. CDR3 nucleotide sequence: TGCGCCAGCAGCCCGGGACAGACGAACACTGAAGCTTTCTTT. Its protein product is CASSPGQTNTEAFF.

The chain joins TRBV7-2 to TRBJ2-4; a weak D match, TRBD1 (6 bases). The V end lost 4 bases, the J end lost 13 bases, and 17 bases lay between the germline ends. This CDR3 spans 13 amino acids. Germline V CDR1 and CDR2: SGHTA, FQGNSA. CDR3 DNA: TGTGCCAGCAGCTCTTTCGAGGACAGCACACAGTACTTC. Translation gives CASSSFEDSTQYF.

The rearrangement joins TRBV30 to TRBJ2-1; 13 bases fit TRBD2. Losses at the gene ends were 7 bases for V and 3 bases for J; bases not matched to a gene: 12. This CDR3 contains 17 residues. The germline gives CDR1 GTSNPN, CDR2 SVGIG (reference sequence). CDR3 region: CASPRLAGGRDYNEQFF. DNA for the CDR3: TGTGCCTCCCCCAGACTAGCGGGAGGTAGGGACTACAATGAGCAGTTCTTC.

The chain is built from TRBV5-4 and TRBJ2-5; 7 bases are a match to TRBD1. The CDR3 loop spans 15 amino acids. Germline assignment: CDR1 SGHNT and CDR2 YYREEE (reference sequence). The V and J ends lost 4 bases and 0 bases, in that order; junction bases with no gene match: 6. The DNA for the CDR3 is TGTGCCAGCAGCCACCGGGACAGTTACCAAGAGACCCAGTACTTC. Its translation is CASSHRDSYQETQYF.

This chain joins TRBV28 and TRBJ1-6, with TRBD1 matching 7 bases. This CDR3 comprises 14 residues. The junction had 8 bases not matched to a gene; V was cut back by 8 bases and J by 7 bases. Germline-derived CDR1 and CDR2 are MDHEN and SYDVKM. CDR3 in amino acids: CASGDRDENSPLHF. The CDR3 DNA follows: TGTGCCAGCGGCGACAGGGATGAAAATTCACCCCTCCACTTT.

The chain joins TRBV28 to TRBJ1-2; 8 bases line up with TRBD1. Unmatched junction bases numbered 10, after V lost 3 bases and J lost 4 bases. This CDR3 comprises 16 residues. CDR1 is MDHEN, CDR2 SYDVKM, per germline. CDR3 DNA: TGTGCCAGCAGTTTGGGGATAGACAGGGGTGGCTATGGCTACACCTTC. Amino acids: CASSLGIDRGGYGYTF.

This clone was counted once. The CDR3 bases are TGTGCCAGCAGTTGGGGCCAGGGCATTAGCTACGAGCAGTACTTC. It is translated as CASSWGQGISYEQYF. The chain has TRBV6-6 and TRBJ2-7; maybe TRBD1 (5 bases). V lost 4 bases and J lost 3, with 16 bases in between. The germline V gene has CDR1 MNHNY and CDR2 SVGAGI (reference sequence). The CDR3 covers 15 residues.

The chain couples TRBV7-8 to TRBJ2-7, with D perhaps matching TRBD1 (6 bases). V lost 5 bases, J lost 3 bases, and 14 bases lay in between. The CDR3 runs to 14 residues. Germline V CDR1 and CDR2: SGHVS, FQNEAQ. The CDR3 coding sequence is TGTGCCAGCAGCCCCAGGGGACCCATCTACGAGCAGTACTTC. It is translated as CASSPRGPIYEQYF.

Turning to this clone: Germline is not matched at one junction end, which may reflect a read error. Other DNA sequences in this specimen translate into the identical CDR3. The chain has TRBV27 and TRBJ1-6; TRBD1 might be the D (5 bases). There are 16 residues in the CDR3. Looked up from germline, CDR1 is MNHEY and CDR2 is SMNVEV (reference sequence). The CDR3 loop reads CASAFQTDTYNSPLHF. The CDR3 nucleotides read TGTGCCAGCGCCTTTCAGACGGACACCTATAATTCCCCCCTCCACTTT.

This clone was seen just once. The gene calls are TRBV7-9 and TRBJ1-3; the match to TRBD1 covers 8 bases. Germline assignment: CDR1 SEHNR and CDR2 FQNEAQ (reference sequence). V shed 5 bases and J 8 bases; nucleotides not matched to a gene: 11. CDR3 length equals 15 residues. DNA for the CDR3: TGTGCCAGCAGCCCTCAGGACAGGGAATTTTACACCATATATTTT. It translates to CASSPQDREFYTIYF.

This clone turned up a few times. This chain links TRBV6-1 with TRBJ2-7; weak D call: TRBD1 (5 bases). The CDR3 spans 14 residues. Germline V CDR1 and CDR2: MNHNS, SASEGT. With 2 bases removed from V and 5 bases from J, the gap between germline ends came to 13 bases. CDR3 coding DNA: TGTGCCAGCAGTGAAAATCTTAGGGGCGACGAGCAGTACTTC. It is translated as CASSENLRGDEQYF.

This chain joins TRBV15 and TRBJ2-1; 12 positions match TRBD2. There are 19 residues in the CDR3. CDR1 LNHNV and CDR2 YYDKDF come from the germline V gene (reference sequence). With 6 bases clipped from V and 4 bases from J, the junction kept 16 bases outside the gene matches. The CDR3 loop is CATSTETTGLAGLYNEQFF. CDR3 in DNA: TGTGCCACCAGTACAGAAACCACGGGACTAGCGGGCTTATACAATGAGCAGTTCTTC. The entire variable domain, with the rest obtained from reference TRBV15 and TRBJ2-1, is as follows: DAMVIQNPRYQVTQFGKPVTLSCSQTLNHNVMYWYQQKSSQAPKLLFHYYDKDFNNEADTPDNFQSRRPNTSFCFLDIRSPGLGDTAMYLCATSTETTGLAGLYNEQFFGPGTRLTVL.

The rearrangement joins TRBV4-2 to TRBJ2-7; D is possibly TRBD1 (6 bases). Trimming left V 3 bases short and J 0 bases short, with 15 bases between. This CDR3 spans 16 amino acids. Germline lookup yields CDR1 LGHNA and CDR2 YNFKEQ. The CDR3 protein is CASSHVNRASSYEQYF. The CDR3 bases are TGTGCCAGCAGCCACGTTAACAGGGCTAGCTCCTACGAGCAGTACTTC.

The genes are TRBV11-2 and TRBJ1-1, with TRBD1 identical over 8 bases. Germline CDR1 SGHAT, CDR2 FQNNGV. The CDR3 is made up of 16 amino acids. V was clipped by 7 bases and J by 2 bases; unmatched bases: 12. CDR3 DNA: TGTGCCAGCATCCTCCTGACAGGGGATTTTAACACTGAAGCTTTCTTT. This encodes CASILLTGDFNTEAFF.

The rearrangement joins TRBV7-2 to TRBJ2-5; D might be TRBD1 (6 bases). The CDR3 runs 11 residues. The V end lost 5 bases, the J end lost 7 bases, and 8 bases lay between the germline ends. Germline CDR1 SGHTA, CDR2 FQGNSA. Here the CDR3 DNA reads TGTGCCAGCAGCCCAGGGGTGACCCAGTACTTC. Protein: CASSPGVTQYF.

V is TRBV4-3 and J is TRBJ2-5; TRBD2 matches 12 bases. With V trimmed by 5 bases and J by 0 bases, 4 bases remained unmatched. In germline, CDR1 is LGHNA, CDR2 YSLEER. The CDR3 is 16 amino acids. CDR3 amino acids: CASSTGTSGYQETQYF. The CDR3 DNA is TGCGCCAGCAGCACCGGGACTAGCGGGTACCAAGAGACCCAGTACTTC.

The CDR3 region is CASSRPGESDEQYF. CDR3 DNA: TGTGCCAGCAGCCGTCCGGGGGAATCTGACGAGCAGTACTTC. The genes are TRBV25-1 and TRBJ2-7; D is possibly TRBD2 (6 bases). CDR3 length: 14 amino acids. Trimming removed 6 bases at V and 5 bases at J, with 17 bases between. In germline, CDR1 is MGHDK, CDR2 SYGVNS.

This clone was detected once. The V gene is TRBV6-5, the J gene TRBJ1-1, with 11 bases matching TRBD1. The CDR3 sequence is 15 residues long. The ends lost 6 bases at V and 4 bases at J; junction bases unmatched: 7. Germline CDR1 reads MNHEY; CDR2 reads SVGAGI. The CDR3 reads CASRGQGQGVTEAFF. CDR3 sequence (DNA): TGTGCCAGCAGGGGCCAGGGACAGGGGGTCACTGAAGCTTTCTTT.

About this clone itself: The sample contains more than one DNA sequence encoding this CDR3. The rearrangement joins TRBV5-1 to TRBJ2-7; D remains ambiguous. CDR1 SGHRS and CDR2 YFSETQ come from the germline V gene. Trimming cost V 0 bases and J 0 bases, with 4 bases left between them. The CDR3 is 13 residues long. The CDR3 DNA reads TGCGCCAGCAGCTTGGACTTCTCCTACGAGCAGTACTTC. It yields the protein CASSLDFSYEQYF.

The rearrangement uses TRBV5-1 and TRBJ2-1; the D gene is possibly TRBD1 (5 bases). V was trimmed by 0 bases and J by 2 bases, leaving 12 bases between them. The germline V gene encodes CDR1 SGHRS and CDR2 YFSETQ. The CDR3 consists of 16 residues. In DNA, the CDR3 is TGCGCCAGCAGCTTGGGGCAGGGTGTCCCCTACAATGAGCAGTTCTTC. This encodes CASSLGQGVPYNEQFF.

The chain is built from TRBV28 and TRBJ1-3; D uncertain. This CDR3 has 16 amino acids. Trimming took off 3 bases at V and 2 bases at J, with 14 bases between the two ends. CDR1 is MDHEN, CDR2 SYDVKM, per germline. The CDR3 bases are TGTGCCAGCAGTTTTAGTGGGAGGGCGCCTGGAAACACCATATATTTT. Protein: CASSFSGRAPGNTIYF.